This T cell receptor (beta chain) was obtained from a study of blood T cell repertoires in COVID-19. Study summary: There were acute and convalescent COVID-19 samples, and they came from the United States, Italy and Spain. T cells, B-cell-depleted T cells, or PBMCs supplied cDNA or gDNA.

Germline V gene data show CDR1 as ENHRY and CDR2 as SYGVKD. With V trimmed by 10 bases and J by 0 bases, 11 bases remained unmatched. The CDR3 length is 15 residues. In the original analysis: Nucleated cell counts were estimated from reference gene primer amplification. Clones were read by immunoSEQ multiplex PCR, and TCRdb kept only the in-frame ones, dropping some. V and J calls and clone size are those listed in that table; D and trimming were worked out from the DNA. The table records hundreds of thousands of clones, roughly 90% of them present only once. The chain couples TRBV10-3 to TRBJ2-7, with 8 bases that match TRBD2. Sequencing was done on a sample of peripheral blood. The TCR comes from a man in his sixties who had recovered from COVID-19. The CDR3 nucleotides are TGTGCCAGTACGAACAGCGGGGGTGGCTCCTACGAGCAGTACTTC. It translates to CASTNSGGGSYEQYF.